This record covers a single TCR beta chain. The data were obtained in a study of T cells in narcolepsy. Assay used: immunoSEQ multiplex PCR; TCRdb lists only in-frame clones, some missing. The sample carries over 30,000 clones, 70% to 85% recorded once. The material sequenced was CD45RA- memory CD4+ T cells from PBMCs. The sequence was collected from a human donor with narcolepsy.

CDR3 bases: TGCAGCGTTGATACAGGTGGCAATCAGCCCCAGCATTTT. Its protein is CSVDTGGNQPQHF. The chain combines TRBV29-1 with TRBJ1-5; maybe TRBD1 (5 bases). Germline loops: CDR1 SQVTM, CDR2 ANQGSEA. The V end lost 3 bases, the J end lost 2 bases, and 8 bases lay between the germline ends. This CDR3 has 13 residues.